This T cell receptor beta chain originates from a study of shared clonotypes between healthy human individuals. The V gene's germline CDR1 is SGHNT and CDR2 YYREEE (reference sequence). CDR3 size: 18 residues. Trimming took 2 bases from V and 3 from J; bases not matched to a gene: 13. Original processing notes: From ImmunoSEQ came sequences covering only the junction and carrying no quality scores, so filtering differed. Assay used: immunoSEQ multiplex PCR; TCRdb lists only in-frame clones, some missing. That table furnishes V, J and clone size, whereas the DNA furnished D and trimming. This table holds about 490,000 clones, over 70% found once.

This receptor was obtained from a woman aged 40 to 55 in good health. Some clones in this sample may be carry-over from other donors' samples. The sequencing sample was made of PBMCs. This chain links TRBV5-4 with TRBJ2-5, with 10 nucleotides matching TRBD2. The CDR3 nucleotides are TGTGCCAGCAGCTTCGGCTCCTCTAGCGGGAGAGGAAAAGAGACCCAGTACTTC. It specifies CASSFGSSSGRGKETQYF.